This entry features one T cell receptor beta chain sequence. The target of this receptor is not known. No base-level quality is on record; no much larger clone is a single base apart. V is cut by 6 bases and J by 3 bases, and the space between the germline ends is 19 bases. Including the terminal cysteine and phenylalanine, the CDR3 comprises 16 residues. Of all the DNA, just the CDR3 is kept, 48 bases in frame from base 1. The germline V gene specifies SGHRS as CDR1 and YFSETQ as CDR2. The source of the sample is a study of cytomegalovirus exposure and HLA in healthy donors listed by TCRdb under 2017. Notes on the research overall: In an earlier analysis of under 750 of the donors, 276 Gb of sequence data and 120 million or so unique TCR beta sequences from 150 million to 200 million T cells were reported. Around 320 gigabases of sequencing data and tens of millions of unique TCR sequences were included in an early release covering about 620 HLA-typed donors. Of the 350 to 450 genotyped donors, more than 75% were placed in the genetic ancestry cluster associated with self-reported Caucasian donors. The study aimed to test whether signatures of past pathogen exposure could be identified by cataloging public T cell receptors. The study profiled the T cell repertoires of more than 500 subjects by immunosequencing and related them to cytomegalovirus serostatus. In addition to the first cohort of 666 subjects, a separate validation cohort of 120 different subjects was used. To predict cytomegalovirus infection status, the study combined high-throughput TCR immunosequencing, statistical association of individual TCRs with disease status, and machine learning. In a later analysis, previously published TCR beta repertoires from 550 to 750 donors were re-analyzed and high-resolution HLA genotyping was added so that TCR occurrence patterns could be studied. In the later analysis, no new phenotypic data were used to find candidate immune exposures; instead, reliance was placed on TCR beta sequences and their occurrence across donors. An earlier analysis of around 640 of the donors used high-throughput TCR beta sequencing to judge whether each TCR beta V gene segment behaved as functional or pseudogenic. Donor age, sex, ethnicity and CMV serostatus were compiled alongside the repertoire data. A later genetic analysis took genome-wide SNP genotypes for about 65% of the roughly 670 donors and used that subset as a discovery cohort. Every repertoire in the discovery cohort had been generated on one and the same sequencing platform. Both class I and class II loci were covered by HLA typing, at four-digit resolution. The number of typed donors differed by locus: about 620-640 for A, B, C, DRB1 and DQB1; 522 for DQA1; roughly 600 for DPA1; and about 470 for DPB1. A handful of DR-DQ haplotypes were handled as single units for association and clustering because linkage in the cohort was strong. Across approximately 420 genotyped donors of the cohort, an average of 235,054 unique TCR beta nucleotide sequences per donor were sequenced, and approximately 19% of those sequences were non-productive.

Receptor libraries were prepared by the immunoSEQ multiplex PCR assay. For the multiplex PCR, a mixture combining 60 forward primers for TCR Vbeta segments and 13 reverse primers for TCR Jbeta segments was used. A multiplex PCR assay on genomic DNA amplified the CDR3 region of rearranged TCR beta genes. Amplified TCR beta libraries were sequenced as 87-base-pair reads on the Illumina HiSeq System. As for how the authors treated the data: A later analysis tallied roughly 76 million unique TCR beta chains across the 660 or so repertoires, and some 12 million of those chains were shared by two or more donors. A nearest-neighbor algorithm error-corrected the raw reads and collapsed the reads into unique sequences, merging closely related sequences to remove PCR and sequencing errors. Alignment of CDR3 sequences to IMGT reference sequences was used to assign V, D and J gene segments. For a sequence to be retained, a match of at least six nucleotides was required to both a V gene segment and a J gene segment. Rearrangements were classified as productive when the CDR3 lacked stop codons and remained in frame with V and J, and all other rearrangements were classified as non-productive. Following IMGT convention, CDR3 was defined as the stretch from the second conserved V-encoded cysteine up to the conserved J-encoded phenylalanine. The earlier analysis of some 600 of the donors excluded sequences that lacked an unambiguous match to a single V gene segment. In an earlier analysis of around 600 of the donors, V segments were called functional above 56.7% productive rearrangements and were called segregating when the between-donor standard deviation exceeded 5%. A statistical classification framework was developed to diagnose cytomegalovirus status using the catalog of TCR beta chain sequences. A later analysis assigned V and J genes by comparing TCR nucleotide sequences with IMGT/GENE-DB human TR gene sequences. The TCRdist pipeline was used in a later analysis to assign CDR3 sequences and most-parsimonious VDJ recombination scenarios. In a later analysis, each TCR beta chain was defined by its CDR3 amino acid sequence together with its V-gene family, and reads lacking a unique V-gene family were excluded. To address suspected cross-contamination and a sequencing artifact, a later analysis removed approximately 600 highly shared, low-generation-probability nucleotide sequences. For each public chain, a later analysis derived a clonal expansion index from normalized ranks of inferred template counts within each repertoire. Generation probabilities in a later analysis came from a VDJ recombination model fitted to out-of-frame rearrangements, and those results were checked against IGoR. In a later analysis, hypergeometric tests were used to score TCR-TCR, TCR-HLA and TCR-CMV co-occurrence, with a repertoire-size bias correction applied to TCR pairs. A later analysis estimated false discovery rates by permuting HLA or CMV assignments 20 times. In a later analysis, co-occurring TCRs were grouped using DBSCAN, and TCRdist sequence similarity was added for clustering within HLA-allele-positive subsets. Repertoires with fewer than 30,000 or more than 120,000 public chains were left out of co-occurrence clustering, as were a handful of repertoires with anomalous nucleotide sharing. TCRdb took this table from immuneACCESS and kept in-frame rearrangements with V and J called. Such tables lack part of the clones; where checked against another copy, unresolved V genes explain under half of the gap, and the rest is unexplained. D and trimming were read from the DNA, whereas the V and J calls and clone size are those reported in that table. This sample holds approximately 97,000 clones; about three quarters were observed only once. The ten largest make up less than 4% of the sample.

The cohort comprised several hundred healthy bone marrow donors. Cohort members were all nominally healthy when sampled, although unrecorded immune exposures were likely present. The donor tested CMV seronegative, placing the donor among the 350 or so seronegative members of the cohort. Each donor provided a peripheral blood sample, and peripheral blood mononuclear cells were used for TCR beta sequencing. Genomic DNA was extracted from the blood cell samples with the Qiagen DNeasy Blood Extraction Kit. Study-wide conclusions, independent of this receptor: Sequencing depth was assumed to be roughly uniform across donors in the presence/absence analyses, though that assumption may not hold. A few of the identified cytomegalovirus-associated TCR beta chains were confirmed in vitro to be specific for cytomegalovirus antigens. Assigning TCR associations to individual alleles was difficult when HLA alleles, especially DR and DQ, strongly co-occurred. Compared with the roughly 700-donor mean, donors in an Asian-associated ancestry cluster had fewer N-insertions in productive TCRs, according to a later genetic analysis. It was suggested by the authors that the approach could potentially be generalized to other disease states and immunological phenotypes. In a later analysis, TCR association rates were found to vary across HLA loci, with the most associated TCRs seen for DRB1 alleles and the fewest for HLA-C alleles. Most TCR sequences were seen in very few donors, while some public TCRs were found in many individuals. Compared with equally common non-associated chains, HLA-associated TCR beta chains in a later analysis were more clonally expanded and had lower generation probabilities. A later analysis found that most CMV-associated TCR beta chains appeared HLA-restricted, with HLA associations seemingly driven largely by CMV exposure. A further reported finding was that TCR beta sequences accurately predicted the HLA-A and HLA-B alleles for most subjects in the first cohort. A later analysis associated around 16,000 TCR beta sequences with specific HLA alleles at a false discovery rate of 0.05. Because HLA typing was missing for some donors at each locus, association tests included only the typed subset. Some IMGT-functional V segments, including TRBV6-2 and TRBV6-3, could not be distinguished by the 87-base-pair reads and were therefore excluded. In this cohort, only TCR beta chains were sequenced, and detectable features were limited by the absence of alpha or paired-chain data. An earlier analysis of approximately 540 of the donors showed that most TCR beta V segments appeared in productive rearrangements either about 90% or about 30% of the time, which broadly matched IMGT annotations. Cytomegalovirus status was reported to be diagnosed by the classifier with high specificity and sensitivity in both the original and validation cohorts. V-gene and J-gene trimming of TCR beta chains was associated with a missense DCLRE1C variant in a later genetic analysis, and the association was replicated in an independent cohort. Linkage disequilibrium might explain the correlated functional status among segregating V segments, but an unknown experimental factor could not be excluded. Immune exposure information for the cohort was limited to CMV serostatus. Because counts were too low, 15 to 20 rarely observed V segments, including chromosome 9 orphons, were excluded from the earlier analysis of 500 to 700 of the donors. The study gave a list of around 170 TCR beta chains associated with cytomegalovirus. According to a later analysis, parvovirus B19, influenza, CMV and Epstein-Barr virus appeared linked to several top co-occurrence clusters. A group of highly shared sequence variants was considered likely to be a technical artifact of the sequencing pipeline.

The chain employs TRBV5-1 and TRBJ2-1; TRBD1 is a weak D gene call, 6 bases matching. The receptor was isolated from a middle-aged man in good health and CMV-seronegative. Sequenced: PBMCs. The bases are TGCGCCAGCACCAAACAGGGTGCCCAAAACTACAATGAGCAGTTCTTC. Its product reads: CASTKQGAQNYNEQFF.